This T cell receptor (beta chain) was recovered during a study of T cell changes during pregnancy in multiple sclerosis. Using immunoSEQ multiplex PCR, the repertoire was profiled, and TCRdb retains in-frame clones only, with some absent. The sample includes about 17,000 clones, approximately 84% of them seen just once. There are 14 residues in the CDR3. Here the sequenced sample was CD8+ T cells from peripheral blood mononuclear cells, taken in the second trimester of pregnancy. The clonotype was recovered from a female donor in good health, enrolled as a control in a pregnancy study. The chain links TRBV21-1 to TRBJ1-5; TRBD1 is taken as the D call from the table, unchecked against the DNA. TRBV21-1 is listed as a pseudogene. CDR3 protein: CASSFHRGNQPQHF. In nucleotides, the CDR3 is TGTGCCAGCAGCTTCCACAGGGGCAATCAGCCCCAGCATTTT.